This passage covers 23 T cell receptor beta chains from one sample sequenced in a study of vaccination effects on CD4 cells after COVID-19. Some clones are missing from TCRdb's copy, which holds only in-frame ones; the method was immunoSEQ multiplex PCR. The top ten hold roughly a sixth of the sample, which has roughly 25,000 clones, around 66% seen once. Peptide-pool stimulation followed by sequencing identified expanded antigen-specific CD4+ clonotypes in the ViraFEST assay. On roughly day 10 of culture, CD4+ T cells were separated out. SARS-CoV-2 infection was confirmed by PCR in the person between March and December 2020. No antigens are known for them. Sequencing used CD4+ T cells from PBMCs cultured with SARS-CoV-2 spike peptides, obtained before COVID-19 vaccination. All receptors derive from a human donor who had a prior SARS-CoV-2 infection.

This clone is large in the sample. This chain links TRBV4-2 with TRBJ2-1; 10 nucleotides agree with TRBD2. The CDR3 is 15 residues long. Germline V lookup: CDR1 LGHNA, CDR2 YNFKEQ. Germline trimming cut 4 bases from V and 5 bases from J; bases unmatched to any gene: 5. CDR3 region: CASSPGLAGDNEQFF. The CDR3 coding sequence is TGTGCCAGCAGCCCCGGGCTAGCGGGGGACAATGAGCAGTTCTTC.

J is TRBJ1-2 and V is TRBV24-1, with 9 bases matching TRBD1. CDR3 length: 15 residues. Germline-derived CDR1 and CDR2 are KGHDR and SFDVKD. With V trimmed by 3 bases and J by 6 bases, 7 bases remained unmatched. CDR3 DNA sequence: TGTGCCACCAGTGATCCGGGACAGGGTTACGATGGCTACACCTTC. Its protein is CATSDPGQGYDGYTF.

V usage is TRBV12-5 and J usage is TRBJ2-5; 7 bases line up with TRBD1. The V gene's germline CDR1 is LGHNT and CDR2 FRNRAP. The CDR3 loop spans 14 amino acids. V lost 6 bases to trimming and J lost 2 bases; unmatched junction nucleotides: 6. This chain's CDR3 is CASGPGQLQETQYF. The CDR3, as DNA: TGTGCTAGTGGCCCGGGACAGTTACAAGAGACCCAGTACTTC.

Turning to this clone: This CDR3 is also generated by other DNA sequences in the sample. The chain employs TRBV27 and TRBJ2-3, with D tentatively TRBD1 (5 bases). V lost 4 bases to trimming and J lost 1 base, with 6 bases between them. CDR3 length equals 13 residues. Germline CDR1 is MNHEY and CDR2 is SMNVEV (reference sequence). CDR3 amino acids: CASSSRGTDTQYF. CDR3 nucleotide sequence: TGTGCCAGCAGTTCCAGGGGCACAGATACGCAGTATTTT.

The rearrangement uses TRBV12-3 or TRBV12-4 and TRBJ2-7; the match to TRBD1 covers 9 bases. Trimming at V came to 5 bases and at J to 6 bases, leaving 5 bases not matched to a gene. This CDR3 contains 13 residues. This chain's CDR3 is CASSQGQGREQYF. In DNA form, the CDR3 reads TGTGCCAGCAGTCAGGGACAGGGTCGCGAGCAGTACTTC.

The chain carries TRBV21-1 and TRBJ1-3. TRBV21-1 is a known pseudogene. The CDR3 is 20 residues long. The CDR3 bases are TGTGCCAGCAGCAAAGCCCGAAGCCGGGATCCAGGGCGATCTGGAAACACCATATATTTT. Its translation: CASSKARSRDPGRSGNTIYF.

J is TRBJ1-1 and V is TRBV13, with 9 bases fitting TRBD1. Per germline, CDR1 PRHDT and CDR2 FYEKMQ (reference sequence). CDR3 length: 16 amino acids. Trimming at V came to 4 bases and at J to 1 base, leaving 7 bases not matched to a gene. CDR3 DNA sequence: TGTGCCAGCAGCTCCCACAGGGGGCTGGGGAACACTGAAGCTTTCTTT. This sequence encodes CASSSHRGLGNTEAFF.

The count of this clone is one. V and J are TRBV12-5 and TRBJ2-1, with D possibly matching TRBD2 (6 bases). Germline V gene data show CDR1 as LGHNT and CDR2 as FRNRAP. The CDR3 spans 16 residues. Trimming took 4 bases from V and 4 from J, leaving 17 bases between them. The CDR3 nucleotides are TGTGCTAGTGGTTCCTATCCCGGGACTTTATACAATGAGCAGTTCTTC. It yields the protein CASGSYPGTLYNEQFF.

The chain's CDR3 is CSVRRDLQETQYF. The CDR3 DNA follows: TGCAGCGTGCGCCGGGATCTACAAGAGACCCAGTACTTC. The gene calls are TRBV29-1 and TRBJ2-5, with a possible D match to TRBD2 (5 bases). Trimming stripped 6 bases from V and 2 bases from J, with 13 bases between. CDR1 is SQVTM, CDR2 ANQGSEA, per germline. This CDR3 is built from 13 residues.

The gene calls are TRBV10-3 and TRBJ1-3; TRBD1 agrees at 8 bases. Germline CDR1 reads ENHRY; CDR2 reads SYGVKD. V gave up 3 bases and J gave up 4 bases; unmatched junction bases: 5. The CDR3 runs to 15 residues. The DNA for the CDR3 is TGTGCCATCAGTGACCTGGACAGGGTCGGAAACACCATATATTTT. Residues: CAISDLDRVGNTIYF.

The genes are TRBV27 and TRBJ2-7; unclear D gene. The V gene's germline CDR1 is MNHEY and CDR2 SMNVEV (reference sequence). Trimming pared 0 bases from V and 4 bases from J, leaving 7 bases between. The CDR3 consists of 13 residues. This chain's CDR3 is CASSLSLGYEQYF. In nucleotides, the CDR3 is TGTGCCAGCAGTTTATCTCTAGGGTACGAGCAGTACTTC.

The CDR3 region is CASSPPGDSEKLFF. The CDR3 bases are TGTGCCAGCTCACCACCGGGGGACAGTGAAAAACTGTTTTTT. This sequence joins TRBV18 and TRBJ1-4; 7 bases agree with TRBD1. Germline V CDR1 and CDR2: KGHSH, LQKENI. V trimming: 0 bases; J trimming: 7 bases; junction bases outside the gene matches: 2. The CDR3 loop spans 14 amino acids.

This clone was seen a few times. The rearrangement joins TRBV27 to TRBJ1-3, with TRBD1 matching over 9 bases. Germline trimming cut 2 bases from V and 9 bases from J; bases unmatched to any gene: 5. The CDR3 is made up of 14 amino acids. Germline CDR1 is MNHEY and CDR2 is SMNVEV (reference sequence). Written as DNA, the CDR3 is TGTGCCAGCAGTTTAAGGACAGGGGTTGGCACCATATATTTT. Amino acids: CASSLRTGVGTIYF.

This clone has a single count. The J gene is TRBJ2-7, the V gene TRBV7-9, with D hard to call. Between the trimmed V and J ends, which lost 1 base and 0 bases, there was a span of 10 bases. The CDR3 runs to 15 residues. Germline V gene sequence: CDR1 SEHNR, CDR2 FQNEAQ (reference sequence). DNA for the CDR3: TGTGCCAGCAGCTTAGTCGGCGTCAACTCCTACGAGCAGTACTTC. Translating gives CASSLVGVNSYEQYF. Variable domain in full (rest from reference TRBV7-9 and TRBJ2-7): DTGVSQNPRHKITKRGQNVTFRCDPISEHNRLYWYRQTLGQGPEFLTYFQNEAQLEKSRLLSDRFSAERPKGSFSTLEIQRTEQGDSAMYLCASSLVGVNSYEQYFGPGTRLTVT.

The CDR3 loop reads CASSAARTPNTEAFF. The CDR3 nucleotides read TGTGCCAGTAGTGCCGCGCGGACGCCTAACACTGAAGCTTTCTTT. The rearrangement links TRBV19 to TRBJ1-1; no firm D call. CDR1 is LNHDA, CDR2 SQIVND, per germline (reference sequence). Deletions cut 5 bases from V and 2 bases from J, with 15 bases between. The CDR3 extends over 15 amino acids.

This clone has more than one count but fewer than ten. This sequence joins TRBV4-3 and TRBJ2-3; D ambiguous. Trimming cost V 0 bases and J 2 bases, with 9 bases left between them. The germline V gene encodes CDR1 LGHNA and CDR2 YSLEER. CDR3 length: 15 amino acids. CDR3 DNA sequence: TGCGCCAGCAGCCAAGATTTAGACGACACAGATACGCAGTATTTT. As protein: CASSQDLDDTDTQYF.

The chain combines TRBV6-1 with TRBJ2-7, with a tentative D call TRBD1 (5 bases). Trimming took 5 bases from V and 3 from J, leaving 11 bases between them. CDR3 length equals 13 residues. Germline values: CDR1 MNHNS, CDR2 SASEGT. The CDR3 loop reads CASSLSTDYEQYF. The DNA for the CDR3 is TGTGCCAGCAGTTTATCGACAGACTACGAGCAGTACTTC.

This clone was observed once. V usage is TRBV18 and J usage is TRBJ1-1; TRBD1 agrees at 10 bases. The CDR3 sequence is 15 residues long. Germline V gene data show CDR1 as KGHSH and CDR2 as LQKENI. After removal of 5 bases from V and 4 bases from J, the junction contained 7 bases not matched to a gene. The CDR3 reads CASSRQGALGTEAFF. CDR3 nucleotides: TGTGCCAGCTCAAGACAGGGGGCGCTGGGCACTGAAGCTTTCTTT.

This clone came up a few times. The chain uses TRBV27 and TRBJ1-5, with TRBD1 matching 7 bases. The germline V gene encodes CDR1 MNHEY and CDR2 SMNVEV (reference sequence). The V and J ends lost 6 bases and 9 bases, in that order; junction bases with no gene match: 11. The CDR3 is made up of 14 amino acids. In DNA, the CDR3 is TGTGCCAGCAGACCCCAGGGGGTCCGAGGGCCCCAGCATTTT. Its translation is CASRPQGVRGPQHF.

The DNA for the CDR3 is TGTGCCAGCAGCTTGTCCGGGTACGACGAGCAGTACTTC. Translated: CASSLSGYDEQYF. This sequence joins TRBV5-5 and TRBJ2-7; D gene uncertain. Trimming stripped 1 base from V and 5 bases from J, with 10 bases between. From germline, CDR1 is SGHKS and CDR2 YYEKEE (reference sequence). The CDR3 covers 13 residues. The full variable domain, in which reference TRBV5-5 and TRBJ2-7 provide the parts outside the CDR3, is DAGVTQSPTHLIKTRGQQVTLRCSPISGHKSVSWYQQVLGQGPQFIFQYYEKEERGRGNFPDRFSARQFPNYSSELNVNALLLGDSALYLCASSLSGYDEQYFGPGTRLTVT.

V and J are TRBV29-1 and TRBJ2-7; D uncertain. This CDR3 has 14 amino acids. Deletions cut 7 bases from V and 2 bases from J, with 18 bases between. Germline V lookup: CDR1 SQVTM, CDR2 ANQGSEA. CDR3 bases: TGCAGCGCAGCCCGGGCCCTAGGGACCTACGAGCAGTACTTC. Translation gives CSAARALGTYEQYF.

The chain joins TRBV6-6 to TRBJ1-1, with 8 positions matching TRBD1. The germline CDR1 and CDR2 sequences are MNHNY and SVGAGI (reference sequence). V lost 8 bases to trimming and J lost 1 base; unmatched junction nucleotides: 6. The CDR3 is 14 residues long. The CDR3: CASRRQGTNTEAFF. CDR3 DNA: TGTGCCAGCCGCCGACAGGGGACGAACACTGAAGCTTTCTTT.

This rearrangement joins TRBV7-8 to TRBJ1-2; 9 bases map to TRBD1. Germline lookup yields CDR1 SGHVS and CDR2 FQNEAQ. The CDR3 loop spans 15 amino acids. Losses at the gene ends were 4 bases for V and 8 bases for J; bases not matched to a gene: 11. CDR3 sequence reads: CASSSSSQGAGGYTF. The CDR3, as DNA: TGTGCCAGCAGCTCATCGTCACAGGGGGCTGGGGGCTACACCTTC.